A single sample gave rise to the 13 T cell receptor beta chains below, sequenced in a study of CD8 T cells in ankylosing spondylitis. From the 5' RACE reads, TCRdb called clonotypes with MiXCR, one entry per CDR3 protein. The repertoire consists of 200,000 to 300,000 distinct CDR3 sequences, with under 12% occurring once and the leading ten covering less than 3%. The source material was blood, either unsorted or a sorted T cell fraction (not recorded which). The receptors here all came from a male donor with ankylosing spondylitis or in good health (not recorded which).

This clonotype has ten or more counts. The chain carries TRBV6-5 and TRBJ2-5; D ambiguous. The germline CDR1 and CDR2 sequences are MNHEY and SVGAGI. There are 14 residues in the CDR3. Trimming removed 0 bases from V and 2 bases from J, with 7 bases in between. CDR3 in amino acids: CASSYSPGQETQYF. CDR3 DNA sequence: TGTGCCAGCAGTTACTCGCCCGGTCAAGAGACCCAGTACTTC.

This clonotype was observed a handful of times. The chain carries TRBV10-3 and TRBJ2-7; 10 bases are shared with TRBD2. Germline CDR1 is ENHRY and CDR2 is SYGVKD. The CDR3 extends over 16 amino acids. Trimming took 5 bases from V and 2 from J; bases not matched to a gene: 9. The DNA for the CDR3 is TGTGCCATCAGTCCCTTAGCGGGGGGATCCCCCTACGAGCAGTACTTC. It codes for CAISPLAGGSPYEQYF.

This clonotype was seen a few times. The chain recombines TRBV4-2 with TRBJ2-7; a possible D gene is TRBD1 (5 bases). Trimming shortened V by 4 bases and J by 4 bases, and 20 bases separated the two germline ends. The germline V gene has CDR1 LGHNA and CDR2 YNFKEQ. The CDR3 is 16 residues long. The CDR3 loop is CASSPSDSAVWYEQYF. CDR3 coding DNA: TGTGCCAGCAGCCCGAGTGACAGTGCGGTTTGGTACGAGCAGTACTTC.

There are a few counts of this clonotype. CDR3 sequence (DNA): TGTGCCAGCAGTCCCTCATCTAGGAAACAGTTCTTC. Translating it yields CASSPSSRKQFF. V is TRBV7-9 and J is TRBJ2-1; D is undetermined. There are 12 residues in the CDR3. The ends were cut back, 6 bases at V and 13 bases at J, with 16 bases in the middle. Germline CDR1 is SEHNR and CDR2 is FQNEAQ (reference sequence).

The chain has TRBV6-5 and TRBJ1-5; D is unclear. The germline V and J ends were trimmed by 2 bases and 4 bases, with 9 bases remaining between them. The CDR3 spans 14 residues. The germline V gene encodes CDR1 MNHEY and CDR2 SVGAGI. The CDR3 is CASSYGVENQPQHF. As DNA, the CDR3 is TGTGCCAGCAGTTACGGCGTAGAAAATCAGCCCCAGCATTTT.

Ten or more counts support this clonotype. DNA of the CDR3: TGTGCCAGCAGCGTCGGGACAGGGCGAGATGAAAAACTGTTTTTT. Residues: CASSVGTGRDEKLFF. The chain links TRBV9 to TRBJ1-4; 9 bases match TRBD1. The V segment lost 2 bases and the J segment 6 bases; nucleotides outside the gene matches: 5. CDR3 length: 15 residues. CDR1 is SGDLS, CDR2 YYNGEE, per germline.

This chain uses TRBV28 with TRBJ2-7; 9 bases fit TRBD2. With V trimmed by 8 bases and J by 2 bases, 7 bases remained unmatched. The CDR3 runs 14 residues. Germline CDR1 and CDR2: MDHEN and SYDVKM. The CDR3 here is CASGPTSGPYEQYF. The CDR3 DNA is TGTGCCAGCGGACCGACTAGCGGTCCCTACGAGCAGTACTTC.

In its sample, this clonotype was seen a few times. The J gene is TRBJ2-3, the V gene TRBV7-2, with 7 bases aligning to TRBD2. CDR1 and CDR2 (germline): SGHTA, FQGNSA. J lost 2 bases, V lost 0 bases, and 5 bases had no gene match. The CDR3 is 16 residues long. As DNA, the CDR3 is TGTGCCAGCAGCTTAGCTGGAGCGGGGACCACAGATACGCAGTATTTT. It yields the protein CASSLAGAGTTDTQYF.

This clonotype was recorded many times. This chain links TRBV4-1 with TRBJ2-2; D possibly corresponds to TRBD1 (6 bases). Deletions cut 11 bases from V and 6 bases from J, with 16 bases between. The CDR3 totals 13 residues. Per germline, CDR1 MGHRA and CDR2 YSYEKL. CDR3 protein: CAAQDSRAGELFF. The CDR3 DNA reads as TGCGCCGCACAGGACAGTCGGGCCGGGGAGCTGTTTTTT.

This clonotype was detected many times. The J gene is TRBJ2-6, the V gene TRBV11-1; 11 bases align to TRBD2. CDR1 and CDR2 (germline): SGHAT, FQDESV (reference sequence). The CDR3 covers 18 residues. After removal of 4 bases from V and 0 bases from J, the junction contained 5 bases not matched to a gene. The CDR3 DNA reads as TGTGCCAGCAGCTCCCGCACTAGCGGGAGCTCTGGGGCCAACGTCCTGACTTTC. Protein: CASSSRTSGSSGANVLTF.

Many counts were recorded for this clonotype. The gene calls are TRBV11-2 and TRBJ2-1; TRBD1 is a possible D gene (5 bases). Trimming cost V 10 bases and J 15 bases, with 19 bases left between them. The V gene's germline CDR1 is SGHAT and CDR2 FQNNGV. The CDR3 consists of 11 residues. CDR3 loop: CAIPNCPRGFF. CDR3 coding DNA: TGTGCCATCCCGAATTGCCCTAGGGGGTTCTTC.

The chain is built from TRBV10-1 and TRBJ2-1, with unresolved D. V shed 2 bases and J shed 8 bases, with 10 bases lying between them. CDR1 and CDR2 from the germline V gene are WNHNN and SYGVQD (reference sequence). The length of the CDR3 is 13 residues. The CDR3 nucleotides read TGCGCCAGCAGTGAGCAAGTTGGTTATGAGCAGTTCTTC. Protein: CASSEQVGYEQFF.

The chain couples TRBV20-1 to TRBJ2-1; 13 nucleotides match TRBD2. The CDR3 has 16 residues. The V and J ends lost 6 bases and 7 bases, in that order; junction bases with no gene match: 12. Germline V gene sequence: CDR1 DFQATT, CDR2 SNEGSKA (reference sequence). CDR3 loop: CSAEGGLAGLGNEQFF. CDR3 nucleotide sequence: TGCAGTGCCGAAGGGGGACTAGCGGGATTAGGGAATGAGCAGTTCTTC.